The rows below give T cell receptor beta chains drawn from one sample of a study of T cells in Graves' hyperthyroidism and ophthalmopathy. TCRdb processed the multiplex PCR reads anew with MiXCR; each CDR3 protein has one entry. This sample yields 550,000 to 700,000 distinct CDR3 sequences, of which around 45% are seen a single time; roughly 20% belongs to the top ten. Input material: peripheral blood or thyroid tissue (not recorded which). The receptors here all came from an adult woman with Graves' disease, either hyperthyroidism or ophthalmopathy (not recorded which). The CDR3 runs from the conserved cysteine through the conserved F or W. The D gene is left open where the match is weak. Clone size, where shown, is once, few, many, or a class for clones that have expanded.

V gene	clone size	D gene	J gene	CDR3 protein	CDR3 DNA
TRBV18	few	.	TRBJ1-1	CASSPEQGPNTEAFF	TGTGCCAGCTCACCTGAACAGGGCCCGAACACTGAAGCTTTCTTT
TRBV10-1	many	TRBD1	TRBJ2-7	CASSGDDRVEQYF	TGCGCCAGCAGTGGAGATGACAGGGTAGAGCAGTACTTC
TRBV11-2	many	.	TRBJ2-7	CASSLDGAVGWGEQYF	TGTGCCAGCAGCTTAGACGGCGCGGTGGGTTGGGGCGAGCAGTACTTC
TRBV12-3/TRBV12-4	many	.	TRBJ1-2	CASSARWGNYGYTF	TGTGCCAGCAGCGCGAGGTGGGGGAACTATGGCTACACCTTC
TRBV24-1	.	.	TRBJ1-4	CATSDSPGF	TGTGCCACCAGTGATTCTCCGGGATTT
TRBV29-1	.	.	TRBJ2-6	CSIRGTGANVLTF	TGCAGCATCAGGGGTACTGGGGCCAACGTCCTGACTTTC
TRBV20-1	many	.	TRBJ1-4	CSASSLSEKLFF	TGCAGTGCTAGTAGTTTGAGTGAAAAACTGTTTTTT
TRBV19	.	.	TRBJ2-2	CASTPGETGELFF	TGTGCCAGCACTCCTGGAGAGACCGGGGAGCTGTTTTTT
TRBV15	many	.	TRBJ2-7	CATSRERGETSGSSYEQYF	TGTGCCACCAGCAGAGAGAGGGGGGAGACCTCGGGAAGCTCCTACGAGCAGTACTTC
TRBV19	.	.	TRBJ1-4	CASSISGSRAEKLFF	TGTGCCAGTAGTATCTCTGGGTCGAGGGCTGAAAAACTGTTTTTT
TRBV29-1	.	TRBD2	TRBJ2-7	CSSVGTSGYEQYF	TGCAGCAGCGTAGGGACTAGCGGCTACGAGCAGTACTTC
TRBV19	many	.	TRBJ1-5	CASSITGTRTYSNQPQHF	TGTGCCAGTAGTATCACCGGGACACGCACTTATAGCAATCAGCCCCAGCATTTT
TRBV19	few	TRBD1	TRBJ1-1	CASSIGGQGIRTEAFF	TGTGCCAGTTCCATTGGTGGACAGGGGATAAGGACTGAAGCTTTCTTT
TRBV7-8	many	TRBD2	TRBJ2-7	CASSLGGLAGGPGF	TGTGCCAGCAGCTTGGGTGGACTAGCGGGAGGGCCGGGTTTC
TRBV20-1	.	.	TRBJ1-1	CSALKGGRTEAFF	TGCAGTGCTTTAAAAGGGGGGAGAACTGAAGCTTTCTTT
TRBV7-2	.	.	TRBJ1-1	CASSFSAGTEAFF	TGTGCCAGCAGCTTTAGCGCGGGCACTGAAGCTTTCTTT